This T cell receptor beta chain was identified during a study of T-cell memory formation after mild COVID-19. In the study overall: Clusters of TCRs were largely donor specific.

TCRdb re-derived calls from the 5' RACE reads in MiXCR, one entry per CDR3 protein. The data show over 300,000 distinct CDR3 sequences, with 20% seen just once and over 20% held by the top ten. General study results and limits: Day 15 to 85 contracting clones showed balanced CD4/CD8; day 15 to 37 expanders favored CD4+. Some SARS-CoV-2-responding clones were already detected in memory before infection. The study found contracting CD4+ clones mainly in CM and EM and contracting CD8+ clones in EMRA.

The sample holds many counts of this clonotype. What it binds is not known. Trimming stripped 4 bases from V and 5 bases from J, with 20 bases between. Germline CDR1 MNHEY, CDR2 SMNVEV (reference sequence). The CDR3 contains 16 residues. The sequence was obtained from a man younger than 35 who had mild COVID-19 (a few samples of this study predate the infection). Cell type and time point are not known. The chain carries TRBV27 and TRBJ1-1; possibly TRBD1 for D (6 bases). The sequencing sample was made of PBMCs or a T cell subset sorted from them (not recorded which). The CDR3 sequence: CASSSSPDVGGTEAFF. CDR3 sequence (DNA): TGTGCCAGCAGTTCCTCACCCGACGTAGGGGGGACTGAAGCTTTCTTT.